This T cell receptor (beta chain) was documented in a study of blood T cell repertoires in COVID-19. Study as a whole: Both acute and convalescent COVID-19 samples were obtained from the United States, Italy and Spain. PBMCs, B-cell-depleted T cells, or T cells provided the cDNA or gDNA that made up the material.

As handled by the study authors: Amplification from reference gene primers served as the basis for estimated nucleated cell counts. TCRdb's table, derived via immunoSEQ multiplex PCR, lists solely in-frame clones and lacks some. V and J calls and clone size follow that table, whereas D and trimming were derived from the DNA. The table lists some 100,000 clones, more than 75% of them singletons. The germline CDR1 and CDR2 sequences are MDHEN and SYDVKM. The CDR3 covers 13 residues. V lost 0 bases, J lost 5 bases, and 7 bases lay in between. The chain joins TRBV28 to TRBJ1-2, with D maybe TRBD1 (5 bases). Sequencing was done on a sample of peripheral blood. The origin of this receptor is a man in his fifties or sixties with active or convalescent COVID-19. The CDR3 spells CASSLWGGYGYTF. In DNA form, the CDR3 reads TGTGCCAGCAGTTTATGGGGGGGATATGGCTACACCTTC.